This T cell receptor (beta chain) came from a study of blood T cell repertoires in COVID-19. Study information: The samples span acute and convalescent COVID-19 from the United States, Italy and Spain. The cDNA or gDNA used as material had been derived from T cells, B-cell-depleted T cells, or PBMCs.

V shed 5 bases and J shed 4 bases, with 10 bases lying between them. The length of the CDR3 is 13 residues. The germline V gene has CDR1 SEHNR and CDR2 FQNEAQ (reference sequence). Only in-frame clones appear in the TCRdb table, and some are missing; sequencing was by immunoSEQ multiplex PCR. This sample has about 230,000 clones, with over 80% found just once. The sequence was obtained from a woman between 65 and 79 years old with active or convalescent COVID-19. The rearrangement links TRBV7-9 to TRBJ2-3, with D perhaps TRBD1 (6 bases). The sequenced sample was peripheral blood. CDR3 in amino acids: CASSPGVADTQYF. The CDR3 DNA is TGTGCCAGCAGCCCAGGGGTGGCAGATACGCAGTATTTT.